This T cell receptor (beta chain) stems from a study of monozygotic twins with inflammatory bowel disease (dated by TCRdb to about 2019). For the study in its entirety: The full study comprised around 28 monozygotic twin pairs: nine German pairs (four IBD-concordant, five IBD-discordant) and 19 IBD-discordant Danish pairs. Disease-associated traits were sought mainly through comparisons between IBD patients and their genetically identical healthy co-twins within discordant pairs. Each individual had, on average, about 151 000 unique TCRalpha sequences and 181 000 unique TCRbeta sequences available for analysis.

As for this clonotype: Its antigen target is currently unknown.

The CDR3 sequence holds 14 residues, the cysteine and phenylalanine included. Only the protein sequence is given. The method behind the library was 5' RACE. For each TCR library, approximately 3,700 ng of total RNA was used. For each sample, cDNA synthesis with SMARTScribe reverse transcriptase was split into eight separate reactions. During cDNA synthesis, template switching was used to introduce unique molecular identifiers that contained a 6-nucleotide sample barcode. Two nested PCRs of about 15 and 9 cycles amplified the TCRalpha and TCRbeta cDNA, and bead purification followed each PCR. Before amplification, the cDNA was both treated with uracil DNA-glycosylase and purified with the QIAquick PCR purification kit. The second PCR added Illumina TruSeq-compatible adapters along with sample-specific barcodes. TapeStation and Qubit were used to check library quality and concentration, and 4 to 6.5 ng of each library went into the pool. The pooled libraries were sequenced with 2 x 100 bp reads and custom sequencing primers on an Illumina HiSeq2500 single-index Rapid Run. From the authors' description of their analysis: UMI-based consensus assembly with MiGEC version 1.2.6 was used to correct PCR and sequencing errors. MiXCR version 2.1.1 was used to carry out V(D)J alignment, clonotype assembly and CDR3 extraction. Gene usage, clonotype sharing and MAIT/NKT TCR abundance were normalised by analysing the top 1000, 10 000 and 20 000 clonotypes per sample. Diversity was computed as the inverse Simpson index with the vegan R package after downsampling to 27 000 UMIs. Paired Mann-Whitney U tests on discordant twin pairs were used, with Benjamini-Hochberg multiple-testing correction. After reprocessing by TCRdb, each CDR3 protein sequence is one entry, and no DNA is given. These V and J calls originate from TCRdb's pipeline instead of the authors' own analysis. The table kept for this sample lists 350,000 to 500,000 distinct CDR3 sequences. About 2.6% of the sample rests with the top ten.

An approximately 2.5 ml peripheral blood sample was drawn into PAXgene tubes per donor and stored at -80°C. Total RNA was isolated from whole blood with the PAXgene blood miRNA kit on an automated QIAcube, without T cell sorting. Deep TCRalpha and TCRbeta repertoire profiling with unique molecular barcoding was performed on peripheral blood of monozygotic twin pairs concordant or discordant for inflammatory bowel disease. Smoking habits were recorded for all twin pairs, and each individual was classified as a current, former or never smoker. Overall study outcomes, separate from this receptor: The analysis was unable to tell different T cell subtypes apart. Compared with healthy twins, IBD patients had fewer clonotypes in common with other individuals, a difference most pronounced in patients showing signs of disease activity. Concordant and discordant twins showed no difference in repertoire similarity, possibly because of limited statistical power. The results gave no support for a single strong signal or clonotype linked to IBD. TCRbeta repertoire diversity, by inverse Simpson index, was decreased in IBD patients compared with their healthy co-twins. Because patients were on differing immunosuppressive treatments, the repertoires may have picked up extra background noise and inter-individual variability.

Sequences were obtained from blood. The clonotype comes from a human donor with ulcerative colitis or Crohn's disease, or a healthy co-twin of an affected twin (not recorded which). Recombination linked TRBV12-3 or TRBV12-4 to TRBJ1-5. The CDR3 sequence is CASSWGYSNQPQHF.